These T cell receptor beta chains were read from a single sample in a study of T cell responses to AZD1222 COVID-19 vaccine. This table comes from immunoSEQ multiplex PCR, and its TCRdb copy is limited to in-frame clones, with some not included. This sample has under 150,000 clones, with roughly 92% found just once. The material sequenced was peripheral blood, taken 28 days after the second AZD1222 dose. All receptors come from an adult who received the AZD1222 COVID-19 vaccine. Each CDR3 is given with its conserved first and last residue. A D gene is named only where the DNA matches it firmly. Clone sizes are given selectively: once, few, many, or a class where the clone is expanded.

TGTGCCTGGAGTCCACAGTTCAATCAGCCCCAGCATTTT,CAWSPQFNQPQHF,TRBV30,-,TRBJ1-5,-
TGTGCCACCAGTGATTTTGACAGGGACGCAGATACGCAGTATTTT,CATSDFDRDADTQYF,TRBV24-1,-,TRBJ2-3,TRBD1
TGTGCCAGCAGCCTACGCGGGGCACCTGGAAACACCATATATTTT,CASSLRGAPGNTIYF,TRBV3-1/TRBV3-2,-,TRBJ1-3,-
TGTGCCAGCAACCGACTAGCGGCTAGCACAGATACGCAGTATTTT,CASNRLAASTDTQYF,TRBV6-5,-,TRBJ2-3,TRBD2
TGTGCCAGCAGCCAACCGGGAACTGGAACGGGCTACACCTTC,CASSQPGTGTGYTF,TRBV3-1/TRBV3-2,once,TRBJ1-2,-
TGTGCCAGCAGCTTGAATATCCGGTTTTCGGACACCATATATTTT,CASSLNIRFSDTIYF,TRBV5-6,-,TRBJ1-3,-
TGTGCCAGCAGTCGGGACAAATTCCGCACTGAAGCTTTCTTT,CASSRDKFRTEAFF,TRBV3-1/TRBV3-2,-,TRBJ1-1,-
TGTGCCAGCAGCCAAGAGCCTAGCAACACAGATACGCAGTATTTT,CASSQEPSNTDTQYF,TRBV4-2,many,TRBJ2-3,-
TGTGCCAGTAGAACCTCCGACAGTTGGGAAAAACTGTTTTTT,CASRTSDSWEKLFF,TRBV19,once,TRBJ1-4,-
TGTGCCAGCAGTTTAGCTCAGAATCAGCCCCAGCATTTT,CASSLAQNQPQHF,TRBV12-3/TRBV12-4,-,TRBJ1-5,-
TGTGCCAGCAGCCAACTACAGGAGATCTACAATGAGCAGTTCTTC,CASSQLQEIYNEQFF,TRBV13,-,TRBJ2-1,-
TGTGCCAGTAGTATTGACAAGTCTGGGGCCAACGTCCTGACTTTC,CASSIDKSGANVLTF,TRBV19,-,TRBJ2-6,-
TGTGCCAGCAGCTTGGGCCCTTTGGGCAATCAGCCCCAGCATTTT,CASSLGPLGNQPQHF,TRBV5-6,-,TRBJ1-5,-
TGTGCCAGCAGTCAGACTAGCGGGAGGCAAGAGACCCAGTACTTC,CASSQTSGRQETQYF,TRBV6-6,-,TRBJ2-5,TRBD2
TGTGCCAGCAGTCCGGGAGGGGCCAATCAGCCCCAGCATTTT,CASSPGGANQPQHF,TRBV6-5,-,TRBJ1-5,-
TGTGCCAGCAGCGGTCCCGGGACCCAACTTGGGGGCGGCTACACCTTC,CASSGPGTQLGGGYTF,TRBV9,-,TRBJ1-2,-
TGTGCAAGTCGCCCGACTAGCGGGAGTATCGATGAGCAGTTCTTC,CASRPTSGSIDEQFF,TRBV12-2,-,TRBJ2-1,-
TGCGCCAGCAGCTCAAACAGGGGCGAGCAGTACTTC,CASSSNRGEQYF,TRBV5-1,-,TRBJ2-7,TRBD1
TGTGCCAGCAGCCTTCGGTTGAACACTGAAGCTTTCTTT,CASSLRLNTEAFF,TRBV7-2,-,TRBJ1-1,-
TGTGCCAGCAGCGGGATGTCAGATCAGCCCCAGCATTTT,CASSGMSDQPQHF,TRBV6-5,once,TRBJ1-5,-
TGTGCCAGCAGTTCCATCCAGGGCCGTTACGAGCAGTACTTC,CASSSIQGRYEQYF,TRBV6-5,-,TRBJ2-7,-
TGTGCCAGCAGCTTTGGCTCTGGAAACACCATATATTTT,CASSFGSGNTIYF,TRBV7-2,-,TRBJ1-3,-
TGTGCCAGCAGTTTGCCAACAGGGGTGAACACTGAAGCTTTCTTT,CASSLPTGVNTEAFF,TRBV28,-,TRBJ1-1,TRBD1
TGTGCCAGCAGCCTTGGACAGGCTAATCAGCCCCAGCATTTT,CASSLGQANQPQHF,TRBV3-1/TRBV3-2,-,TRBJ1-5,TRBD1
TGTGCCAGTAGTATAGGGGGAAGCTATGGCTACACCTTC,CASSIGGSYGYTF,TRBV19,-,TRBJ1-2,-
TGCGCCAGCAGCTCCGGACAGGGGCGAGAAAAACTGTTTTTT,CASSSGQGREKLFF,TRBV5-1,-,TRBJ1-4,TRBD1